One and the same sample provided the 10 T cell receptor beta chains below, sequenced in a study of read filtering for tumor transcriptome and immune sequencing. Molecular barcoded adaptors covering alpha/delta and beta/gamma chains were used on roughly 400 ng RNA. TCRdb processed the reads anew with MiXCR; each CDR3 protein has one entry. The sample lists approximately 65,000 distinct CDR3 sequences, roughly 13% seen once, with around 43% in the top ten. Sequenced input: a population of CD138-negative cells sorted from bone marrow. The receptors here all came from a donor over 35 with multiple myeloma.

A note on this clonotype: This clone may be a read error of a much larger clone one base away. The V call is TRBV18, the J call TRBJ2-7; D may be TRBD2 (5 bases). CDR1 KGHSH and CDR2 LQKENI come from the germline V gene. The CDR3 is 15 amino acids. The CDR3 nucleotides read TGTGTCAGCTCACCCTCACGGGAAAATATATACGAGCAGTACTTC. Protein product: CVSSPSRENIYEQYF.

On this clonotype: This may be a read error: a much more frequent sequence differs by one nucleotide. The V gene is TRBV7-8, the J gene TRBJ2-3, with a weak D call TRBD2 (6 bases). The CDR3 runs to 15 residues. Trimming shortened V by 5 bases and J by 4 bases, and 16 bases separated the two germline ends. Germline loops: CDR1 SGHVS, CDR2 FQNEAQ. The CDR3 loop reads CASSHTCGNSDTQYF. The CDR3, as DNA: TGTGCCAGCAGCCACACTTGCGGGAACTCAGATACGCAGTATTTT.

Ten or more counts support this clonotype. The genes are TRBV12-3 or TRBV12-4 and TRBJ2-5, with a possible D match to TRBD2 (6 bases). The CDR3 runs to 17 residues. The ends were cut back, 2 bases at V and 5 bases at J, with 21 bases in the middle. The DNA for the CDR3 is TGTGCCAGCAGTTTACCCGATGGGACTGCCCGAGGGGAGACCCAGTACTTC. Amino acids: CASSLPDGTARGETQYF.

Ten or more counts support this clonotype. The chain joins TRBV7-8 to TRBJ2-3; 13 positions match TRBD2. Germline loops: CDR1 SGHVS, CDR2 FQNEAQ. The CDR3 is made up of 15 amino acids. Trimming took 2 bases from V and 13 from J; bases not matched to a gene: 9. The CDR3 loop reads CASSLYVGTSGTKYF. CDR3 bases: TGTGCCAGCAGCTTATATGTCGGGACTAGCGGGACAAAGTATTTT.

This clonotype was seen at least ten times. The CDR3 region has the DNA TGTGCCAGCAGTTTCGTGGCGGGAGGGACCCAAGAGACCCAGTACTTC. The encoded protein is CASSFVAGGTQETQYF. The chain couples TRBV28 to TRBJ2-5, with 9 bases fitting TRBD2. The germline CDR1 and CDR2 sequences are MDHEN and SYDVKM. The CDR3 is 16 amino acids. Trimming at V came to 3 bases and at J to 1 base, leaving 6 bases not matched to a gene.

Ten or more counts support this clonotype. V gene TRBV6-2 or TRBV6-3 combines with J gene TRBJ2-1; D not resolved. Trimming removed 7 bases from V and 3 bases from J, with 13 bases in between. The CDR3 has 14 residues. Germline V CDR1 and CDR2: MNHEY, SVGEGT. For the CDR3, the DNA is TGTGCCAGCAAAGGTAGCCAATACTACAATGAGCAGTTCTTC. Translating it yields CASKGSQYYNEQFF.

This clonotype was recorded many times. The CDR3 sequence is CASSYSSLGPIYEQYF. The DNA for the CDR3 is TGTGCCAGCAGTTACTCTTCTCTGGGGCCCATTTACGAGCAGTACTTC. The chain combines TRBV6-5 with TRBJ2-7; D perhaps matches TRBD1 (5 bases). CDR3 size: 16 residues. V dropped 0 bases and J dropped 4 bases, with 16 bases sitting between them. The germline gives CDR1 MNHEY, CDR2 SVGAGI.

This clonotype was seen at least ten times. The CDR3 is CASSPTGVRGYTF. As DNA, the CDR3 is TGTGCCAGCAGCCCTACAGGGGTTCGTGGCTACACCTTC. The chain is built from TRBV3-1 and TRBJ1-2, with TRBD1 matching over 7 bases. CDR3 size: 13 residues. From germline, CDR1 is LGHDT and CDR2 YNNKEL (reference sequence). J was trimmed by 7 bases and V by 4 bases; bases with no gene match: 6.

About this clonotype: Just one base apart from a much larger clone, this may be a read error. The chain has TRBV7-9 and TRBJ2-2, with D tentatively TRBD2 (6 bases). Germline CDR1 reads SEHNR; CDR2 reads FQNEAQ (reference sequence). The CDR3 length is 12 residues. CDR3 protein: CASSFSSGGLFF. CDR3 in DNA: TGTGCCAGCAGCTTTTCTTCCGGGGGGCTGTTTTTT.

There are many counts of this clonotype. The chain joins TRBV4-3 to TRBJ2-2; tentatively, D is TRBD2 (6 bases). This CDR3 spans 15 amino acids. The V end lost 4 bases, the J end lost 7 bases, and 16 bases lay between the germline ends. Germline CDR1 LGHNA, CDR2 YSLEER. CDR3 bases: TGCGCCAGCAGCCTACAGCGGGTCCCTGACGGGGAGCTGTTTTTT. It encodes CASSLQRVPDGELFF.